One and the same sample provided the 5 T cell receptor delta chains below, sequenced in a study of γδ T cells in repeated Plasmodium falciparum infection (dated by TCRdb to the early 2020s). For bulk TCR repertoire analysis, Vgamma9/Vdelta2+ and Vdelta2-negative gammadelta T cell populations were isolated by flow sorting from peripheral blood mononuclear cells. Library method: multiplex PCR. The instrument was an Illumina MiSeq. Via CATT, TCRdb reprocessed the public reads, and rows with identical DNA were then joined. Across this sample there are 93,000 or so delta-chain clones, with less than 1% seen only once. The ten largest clones take up over 8.5% of the sample. Sequenced material: gamma-delta T cells from blood. The source is a pool of human donors (malaria-infected and uninfected, not separated).

A note on this clone: The protein given by TCRdb reflects a much larger clone and differs at residue 9 from this DNA's translation, likely from a read error; the protein shown is the DNA's translation. This chain connects TRDV3 to TRDJ1; D might be TRDD3 (5 bases). The CDR3 runs 19 residues. Trimming shortened V by 5 bases and J by 1 base, and 32 bases separated the two germline ends. In germline, CDR1 is TVYSNPD, CDR2 GDNSRS (reference sequence). Here the CDR3 reads CAIRAHSEWCESATDKLIF. As DNA, the CDR3 is TGTGCCATACGTGCTCATTCTGAATGGTGCGAAAGTGCCACCGATAAACTCATCTTT.

This clone was counted ten times or more. The TCRdb protein, from a much larger clone, departs from this DNA's translation at residue 8, likely by read error; the protein shown derives from the DNA. The rearrangement links TRDV2 to TRDJ1; no clear D gene. The J gene is absent in TCRdb and was assigned here via DNA matching to germline. Germline-derived CDR1 and CDR2 are GEAIGNYY and EKD. V was clipped by 0 bases and J by 0 bases, with 10 bases between them. CDR3 length: 15 amino acids. CDR3 in amino acids: CACDTVVLDTDKLIF. The CDR3 nucleotides are TGTGCCTGTGACACCGTAGTACTAGACACCGATAAACTCATCTTT.

This clone was observed a handful of times. The amino acid sequence in TCRdb belongs to a much larger clone and departs from this DNA's translation at residue 4, likely a sequencing read error; the sequence shown is translated from the DNA. V is TRDV2 and J is TRDJ1; possible D gene TRDD3, 6 bases. TCRdb lists no J gene, so it was determined here by aligning the DNA to germline. V lost 5 bases, J lost 3 bases, and 33 bases lay in between. Germline lookup yields CDR1 GEAIGNYY and CDR2 EKD. CDR3 length: 20 residues. Written as DNA, the CDR3 is TGTGCCTGTGGCACTCCCTGGGCTGGGGACACGACTAGCATCCCCGATAAACTCATCTTT. Its protein product is CACGTPWAGDTTSIPDKLIF.

This clone was observed a few times. The protein that TCRdb holds for this DNA derives from a much larger clone and differs from the translated DNA at residue 13, which likely indicates a read error; the protein shown here is translated from the DNA. The chain uses TRDV1 and TRDJ1, with D perhaps TRDD3 (5 bases). Here the J gene was assigned by germline matching of the DNA, as TCRdb has none. V was shortened by 2 bases and J by 0 bases, with 28 bases between the two germline ends. In germline, CDR1 is TSWWSYY, CDR2 QGS. This CDR3 has 21 amino acids. The chain's CDR3 is CALGEGMTRRTSGRYTDKLIF. CDR3 bases: TGTGCTCTTGGGGAAGGGATGACCCGACGGACCTCCGGACGGTACACCGATAAACTCATCTTT.

Remarks on this clone: The amino acid sequence in TCRdb belongs to a much larger clone and departs from this DNA's translation at residue 15, likely a sequencing read error; the sequence shown is translated from the DNA. The J gene went uncalled, whereas the V gene is TRDV2; the table's D gene call, TRDD3, was not cross checked with the DNA. The CDR3 contains 17 residues. Germline-derived CDR1 and CDR2 are GEAIGNYY and EKD. Here the CDR3 DNA reads TGTGCCTGTGACACCGTTGGGGGACTCTCGTACACCGATAAACCCATCTTT. Residues: CACDTVGGLSYTDKPIF.